Following are 14 T cell receptor beta chains from one sample sequenced in a study of CD8 T cells in ankylosing spondylitis (dated by TCRdb to 2017 to 2019). Findings and caveats that apply to the study as a whole: Blood from ankylosing spondylitis patients appeared to be characterized by a TCR beta motif composed of 7 to 9 highly homologous amino acid variants.

The library was obtained by 5' RACE. These reads were obtained on an Illumina HiSeq 2500. TCRdb reprocessed the public reads (quality trimming at Q25 with fastp, clone calling with MiXCR) and kept in-frame beta chains. Every entry covers one CDR3 protein and lists the most common genes and DNA from its rows. The sample table records 350,000 to 550,000 distinct CDR3 sequences; roughly 26% of these occur just once. The ten biggest clones cover 0.89% of the sample. The antigens of these receptors remain unknown. The sequenced sample was blood, either unsorted or a sorted T cell fraction (not recorded which). The receptors derive from a male donor with ankylosing spondylitis.

In its sample, this clonotype was seen once. The chain recombines TRBV7-6 with TRBJ1-1; a possible D gene is TRBD1 (5 bases). Per the germline V gene, CDR1 is SGHVS and CDR2 is FNYEAQ. The length of the CDR3 is 13 residues. Deletions cut 0 bases from V and 6 bases from J, with 8 bases between. CDR3 nucleotides: TGTGCCAGCAGCTTAGCGCTGGGGGCTGAAGCTTTCTTT. Amino acids: CASSLALGAEAFF.

This clonotype was observed a few times. This chain joins TRBV7-8 and TRBJ2-1; TRBD2 agrees at 10 bases. Germline V lookup: CDR1 SGHVS, CDR2 FQNEAQ. Germline trimming cut 5 bases from V and 2 bases from J; bases unmatched to any gene: 3. There are 15 residues in the CDR3. The CDR3, as DNA: TGTGCCAGCAGCCGGGGGACTAGCGCCTACAATGAGCAGTTCTTC. Its translation: CASSRGTSAYNEQFF.

The V and J genes are TRBV20-1 and TRBJ2-2; the match to TRBD2 covers 11 bases. The CDR3 has 16 amino acids. CDR1 and CDR2 (germline): DFQATT, SNEGSKA (reference sequence). The junction had 7 bases not matched to a gene; V was cut back by 3 bases and J by 4 bases. CDR3 nucleotides: TGCAGTGCTAGGAAGGCGGGGACTAGCGGCACCGGGGAGCTGTTTTTT. It translates to CSARKAGTSGTGELFF.

This clonotype was found many times. The chain recombines TRBV12-3 or TRBV12-4 with TRBJ2-1; 11 positions match TRBD2. After removal of 7 bases from V and 6 bases from J, the junction contained 5 bases not matched to a gene. The CDR3 loop spans 14 amino acids. The CDR3 nucleotides are TGTGCCAGCACTACGGGACTAGCGGCCAATGAGCAGTTCTTC. Translation gives CASTTGLAANEQFF.

The genes are TRBV12-3 or TRBV12-4 and TRBJ2-1, with 8 bases identical to TRBD1. The CDR3 is 14 residues long. V was pared by 4 bases and J by 5 bases, with 4 bases of the junction left unmatched. CDR3 sequence (DNA): TGTGCCAGCAGTTATGACAGGGGTAACAATGAGCAGTTCTTC. It translates to CASSYDRGNNEQFF.

The rearrangement joins TRBV28 to TRBJ2-1; no clear D gene. V was pared by 4 bases and J by 4 bases, with 11 bases between. CDR1 and CDR2 from the germline V gene are MDHEN and SYDVKM. The CDR3 has 14 amino acids. The DNA of the CDR3 is TGTGCCAGCAGTTATTACAGCGCTTACAATGAGCAGTTCTTC. Its translation: CASSYYSAYNEQFF.

J is TRBJ2-5 and V is TRBV5-1; D may be TRBD1 or TRBD2 (6 bases each). The CDR3 is 15 amino acids. V dropped 4 bases and J dropped 2 bases, with 15 bases sitting between them. Germline CDR1 and CDR2: SGHRS and YFSETQ. CDR3 nucleotide sequence: TGCGCCAGCAGCCTCCCGGCGGGACAACAAGAGACCCAGTACTTC. It specifies CASSLPAGQQETQYF.

Written as DNA, the CDR3 is TGTGCCAGCAGCTCTACAGGGGAGCCCTACAATGAGCAGTTCTTC. This sequence encodes CASSSTGEPYNEQFF. The genes are TRBV7-6 and TRBJ2-1; 7 bases map to TRBD1. This CDR3 spans 15 amino acids. V trimming: 4 bases; J trimming: 2 bases; junction bases outside the gene matches: 5. Germline V lookup: CDR1 SGHVS, CDR2 FNYEAQ. Drawing the rest from reference TRBV7-6 and TRBJ2-1, the complete variable domain is GAGVSQSPRYKVTKRGQDVALRCDPISGHVSLYWYRQALGQGPEFLTYFNYEAQQDKSGLPNDRFSAERPEGSISTLTIQRTEQRDSAMYRCASSSTGEPYNEQFFGPGTRLTVL.

The chain employs TRBV7-8 and TRBJ1-2, with a tentative D call TRBD1 (5 bases). The germline CDR1 and CDR2 sequences are SGHVS and FQNEAQ. The CDR3 spans 13 residues. With 5 bases removed from V and 1 base from J, the gap between germline ends came to 8 bases. The CDR3 sequence is CASSATVNYGYTF. CDR3 DNA: TGTGCCAGCAGCGCGACAGTTAACTATGGCTACACCTTC.

In this sample, this clonotype turned up a few times. The rearrangement joins TRBV6-2 or TRBV6-3 to TRBJ1-5; TRBD1 agrees at 8 bases. Germline V gene sequence: CDR1 MNHEY, CDR2 SVGEGT. This CDR3 contains 14 residues. Unmatched junction bases numbered 3, after V lost 8 bases and J lost 0 bases. This chain's CDR3 is CASDRGYSNQPQHF. CDR3 nucleotides: TGTGCCAGCGACAGGGGCTATAGCAATCAGCCCCAGCATTTT.

This clonotype has a handful of counts. The chain carries TRBV6-4 and TRBJ2-3; 7 positions match TRBD1. Germline CDR1 MRHNA, CDR2 SNTAGT. The CDR3 runs 15 residues. V dropped 4 bases and J dropped 3; count of bases not matched to a gene: 7. The CDR3 sequence: CASSAEQGTTDTQYF. The CDR3 DNA sequence: TGTGCCAGCAGTGCTGAACAGGGGACGACAGATACGCAGTATTTT.

This clonotype was counted a few times. The rearrangement uses TRBV12-3 or TRBV12-4 and TRBJ2-3; D possibly corresponds to TRBD2 (7 bases). With 6 bases removed from V and 1 base from J, the gap between germline ends came to 11 bases. The CDR3 is made up of 14 amino acids. The CDR3 nucleotides read TGTGCCAGCAGGGGGGGGCCGGGCACAGATACGCAGTATTTT. Residues: CASRGGPGTDTQYF.

The rearrangement links TRBV24-1 to TRBJ2-1; tentatively, D is TRBD2 (6 bases). The CDR3 loop spans 14 amino acids. Germline-derived CDR1 and CDR2 are KGHDR and SFDVKD. Between the trimmed V and J ends, which lost 5 bases and 6 bases, there was a span of 13 bases. In DNA, the CDR3 is TGTGCCACCAGTGCACCTGGAGGGCCCAATGAGCAGTTCTTC. Translating it yields CATSAPGGPNEQFF.

The chain has TRBV20-1 and TRBJ2-5; possible D gene TRBD2, 7 bases. The germline V and J ends were trimmed by 1 base and 7 bases, with 19 bases remaining between them. The CDR3 runs to 15 residues. CDR1 DFQATT and CDR2 SNEGSKA come from the germline V gene (reference sequence). Here the CDR3 reads CSARVLSGGSGTQYF. DNA of the CDR3: TGCAGTGCTAGAGTTTTGTCGGGGGGCTCGGGGACCCAGTACTTC.